The clone carrying this TCR beta chain was seen only a few times. Some clones are missing from TCRdb's copy, which holds only in-frame ones; the method was immunoSEQ multiplex PCR. The sample lists 150,000 or so clones; 70% to 90% were seen once. These data originate in a study of T cell responses to AZD1222 COVID-19 vaccine. The sample was peripheral blood, taken on day 0 of MenACWY control vaccination. The clonotype comes from an adult in good health.

The CDR3 nucleotides read TGTGCCAGCAGCCAGATGGGGCAGCGACCCCAGCCCCAGCATTTT. This translates into CASSQMGQRPQPQHF. The chain joins TRBV3-1 (or the pseudogene TRBV3-2) to TRBJ1-5; maybe TRBD1 (5 bases). This CDR3 spans 15 amino acids. Germline V CDR1 and CDR2: LGHDT, YNNKEL (reference sequence). Trimming took 3 bases from V and 7 from J, leaving 16 bases between them.